These T cell receptor beta chains were read from a single sample in a study of T cells after yellow fever vaccination. TCRdb passed the 5' RACE reads through MiXCR, listing each CDR3 protein once. Of about 69,000 distinct CDR3 sequences in the sample, around 6.2% were seen once. Sequencing was performed on CD4+ T cells sorted from PBMCs, taken less than 18 days after the first yellow fever vaccination. These TCRs come from a man between 18 and 35 years old who received the YFV17D yellow fever vaccine. Each CDR3 is given with its conserved first and last residue. D genes are given only for firm matches. Rows give clone size only sometimes, using once, few, many, or a class for an expanded clone.

V: TRBV6-5
J: TRBJ2-7
D: TRBD1
size: many
CDR3: CASSIFGLGQGFNEQYF
DNA: TGTGCCAGCAGTATTTTTGGGTTAGGACAGGGCTTCAACGAGCAGTACTTC

V: TRBV6-1
J: TRBJ2-2
D: TRBD2
size: many
CDR3: CASRRAGANTGELFF
DNA: TGTGCCAGCAGGAGAGCGGGAGCTAACACCGGGGAGCTGTTTTTT

V: TRBV5-4
J: TRBJ2-1
D: -
size: many
CDR3: CASSLPGPKVDEQFF
DNA: TGTGCCAGCAGCTTGCCCGGACCTAAGGTGGATGAGCAGTTCTTC

V: TRBV12-3/TRBV12-4
J: TRBJ1-4
D: -
size: -
CDR3: CASRLQGVGEKLFF
DNA: TGTGCCAGCAGGCTCCAGGGTGTTGGTGAAAAACTGTTTTTT

V: TRBV7-6
J: TRBJ2-2
D: -
size: many
CDR3: CASSLGAGSGNTGELFF
DNA: TGTGCCAGCAGCTTAGGGGCGGGTAGCGGGAACACCGGGGAGCTGTTTTTT

V: TRBV9
J: TRBJ2-2
D: -
size: many
CDR3: CASSGRLGAAGELFF
DNA: TGTGCCAGCAGTGGACGCCTGGGGGCGGCGGGGGAGCTGTTTTTT

V: TRBV18
J: TRBJ2-1
D: TRBD2
size: few
CDR3: CASSPLRLAGDSNSYNEQFF
DNA: TGTGCCAGCTCACCACTTCGTTTGGCGGGGGACTCCAACTCCTACAATGAGCAGTTCTTC

V: TRBV5-1
J: TRBJ1-1
D: -
size: many
CDR3: CASSRWEGMRDTEAFF
DNA: TGCGCCAGCAGCCGATGGGAGGGTATGAGGGACACTGAAGCTTTCTTT

V: TRBV27
J: TRBJ2-4
D: -
size: many
CDR3: CASSLNIQYF
DNA: TGTGCCAGCAGTTTGAACATTCAGTACTTC

V: TRBV28
J: TRBJ1-1
D: -
size: -
CDR3: CASSLQATEALF
DNA: TGTGCCAGCAGTTTACAAGCCACTGAAGCTTTGTTT

V: TRBV7-2
J: TRBJ2-3
D: -
size: many
CDR3: CASSLMGVTDTQYF
DNA: TGTGCCAGCAGCTTAATGGGGGTCACAGATACGCAGTATTTT

V: TRBV7-2
J: TRBJ1-5
D: -
size: many
CDR3: CASSGGRNNQPQHF
DNA: TGTGCCAGCAGCGGGGGACGGAACAATCAGCCCCAGCATTTT

V: TRBV18
J: TRBJ1-5
D: TRBD1
size: many
CDR3: CASSWGRGRQFRNQPQHF
DNA: TGTGCCAGCTCATGGGGCAGGGGGCGTCAGTTTCGCAATCAGCCCCAGCATTTT

V: TRBV5-1
J: TRBJ1-6
D: TRBD1
size: many
CDR3: CASCDRDNSPLHF
DNA: TGCGCCAGCTGTGACAGGGATAATTCACCCCTCCACTTT

V: TRBV29-1
J: TRBJ2-5
D: TRBD1
size: many
CDR3: CSVDGTGGVETQYF
DNA: TGCAGCGTCGACGGGACAGGGGGCGTGGAGACCCAGTACTTC

V: TRBV9
J: TRBJ2-5
D: -
size: -
CDR3: CASSVGPGQLGHETQYF
DNA: TGTGCCAGCAGCGTAGGACCTGGACAACTCGGGCACGAGACCCAGTACTTC

V: TRBV7-2
J: TRBJ2-4
D: -
size: many
CDR3: CASSLVRGFGAKNIQYF
DNA: TGTGCCAGCAGCTTAGTCAGGGGATTTGGGGCCAAAAACATTCAGTACTTC

V: TRBV5-6
J: TRBJ2-5
D: TRBD2
size: many
CDR3: CASTRGLAGGRETQYF
DNA: TGTGCCAGCACCCGAGGGCTAGCGGGGGGCCGGGAGACCCAGTACTTC

V: TRBV7-2
J: TRBJ1-2
D: -
size: many
CDR3: CASSLARLPDGGYTF
DNA: TGTGCCAGCAGCTTAGCGAGGCTACCTGATGGTGGCTACACCTTC

V: TRBV9
J: TRBJ2-2
D: -
size: many
CDR3: CASSVGGRSYTGELFF
DNA: TGTGCCAGCAGCGTAGGAGGCAGGTCCTACACCGGGGAGCTGTTTTTT

V: TRBV9
J: TRBJ2-2
D: -
size: many
CDR3: CASSVGQSYTGELFF
DNA: TGTGCCAGCAGCGTAGGCCAGTCCTACACCGGGGAGCTGTTTTTT

V: TRBV7-9
J: TRBJ2-5
D: -
size: many
CDR3: CASSLAPGQETQYF
DNA: TGTGCCAGCAGCTTAGCGCCCGGGCAAGAGACCCAGTACTTC

V: TRBV28
J: TRBJ1-2
D: -
size: many
CDR3: CASSLLEGLAGYTF
DNA: TGTGCCAGCAGTTTATTGGAGGGGTTAGCCGGCTACACCTTC

V: TRBV29-1
J: TRBJ1-4
D: -
size: many
CDR3: CSVGRQSNEKLFF
DNA: TGCAGCGTTGGGAGGCAGAGTAATGAAAAACTGTTTTTT

V: TRBV7-9
J: TRBJ1-2
D: -
size: many
CDR3: CASSLDLAGPGGYTF
DNA: TGTGCCAGCAGCTTAGATCTGGCAGGGCCGGGGGGCTACACCTTC

V: TRBV7-9
J: TRBJ1-3
D: -
size: many
CDR3: CASSLVSGNTIYF
DNA: TGTGCCAGCAGCTTGGTCTCTGGAAACACCATATATTTT

V: TRBV7-2
J: TRBJ1-5
D: TRBD1
size: many
CDR3: CASSPQGWQPQHF
DNA: TGTGCCAGCAGCCCACAGGGGTGGCAGCCCCAGCATTTT

V: TRBV7-2
J: TRBJ2-5
D: -
size: many
CDR3: CASSLDQGGQETQYF
DNA: TGTGCCAGCAGCTTAGACCAGGGAGGCCAAGAGACCCAGTACTTC

V: TRBV6-1
J: TRBJ1-1
D: -
size: many
CDR3: CASSWTVVNTEAFF
DNA: TGTGCCAGCAGCTGGACAGTCGTGAACACTGAAGCTTTCTTT

V: TRBV21-1
J: TRBJ1-2
D: -
size: many
CDR3: CASSTPPYTF
DNA: TGTGCCAGCAGCACCCCTCCCTACACCTTC

V: TRBV20-1
J: TRBJ2-7
D: TRBD2
size: many
CDR3: CSARVGSGGPEQYF
DNA: TGCAGTGCTAGAGTCGGTAGCGGGGGGCCCGAGCAGTACTTC

V: TRBV5-1
J: TRBJ1-5
D: -
size: many
CDR3: CASSFSSDGNQPQHF
DNA: TGCGCCAGCAGCTTTAGTTCAGATGGCAATCAGCCCCAGCATTTT

V: TRBV7-8
J: TRBJ2-2
D: TRBD1
size: many
CDR3: CASSLPGQGARGELFF
DNA: TGTGCCAGCAGCTTACCGGGACAGGGGGCGCGAGGGGAGCTGTTTTTT

V: TRBV12-3/TRBV12-4
J: TRBJ1-1
D: -
size: many
CDR3: CASSVGREAFF
DNA: TGTGCCAGCAGCGTGGGCAGGGAAGCTTTCTTT

V: TRBV7-2
J: TRBJ2-3
D: -
size: many
CDR3: CASSLPTRGSTDTQYF
DNA: TGTGCCAGCAGCTTACCAACTCGGGGATCCACAGATACGCAGTATTTT

V: TRBV7-2
J: TRBJ2-5
D: TRBD2
size: many
CDR3: CASSLTGGAETQYF
DNA: TGTGCCAGCAGCTTAACGGGGGGGGCGGAGACCCAGTACTTC

V: TRBV4-1
J: TRBJ2-1
D: TRBD1
size: -
CDR3: CASSQEGTGGWGQFF
DNA: TGCGCCAGCAGCCAAGAGGGGACAGGGGGCTGGGGACAGTTCTTC